This entry concerns a single T cell receptor beta chain. This CDR3 is built from 15 residues. Deletions cut 5 bases from V and 1 base from J, with 11 bases between. In germline, CDR1 is LNHDA, CDR2 SQIVND (reference sequence). The source of the sample is a study of blood T cell repertoires in COVID-19. Looking at the study overall: Researchers got acute and convalescent COVID-19 samples from the United States, Italy and Spain.

Original analysis: For nucleated cells, counts were estimated from reference gene primer amplification. The method was immunoSEQ multiplex PCR; TCRdb's version includes in-frame clones alone and lacks a portion of them. The V and J calls and the clone size are those of that table, but D and trimming were determined from the DNA. The sample contains roughly 350,000 clones, around 87% of which appear only once. This chain uses TRBV19 with TRBJ2-2; D might be TRBD1 (5 bases). Sequenced material: peripheral blood. The sequence came from a woman in her forties or fifties with COVID-19, enrolled during active disease. Here the CDR3 reads CASSAAQENTGELFF. CDR3 nucleotides: TGTGCCAGTAGTGCAGCACAGGAGAACACCGGGGAGCTGTTTTTT.